The sequence of this T cell receptor (beta chain) was determined in a study of spatial heterogeneity in lung cancer (dated by TCRdb to between 2019 and 2020). Looking at the study overall: Beta-chain transcripts were consistently detected in greater numbers than alpha-chain transcripts, which likely reflects a higher abundance of beta-chain transcripts. Nonsynonymous mutation counts, determined by whole-exome sequencing of tumor tissue, were related to TCR repertoire features. In non-small cell lung cancer, the study quantitatively compared TCR alpha and beta repertoires across several tumor regions, matched nontumor lung, and blood. In the raw uncorrected reads, each unique combination of TCR and UMI appeared more than ten times on average. At surgery, both alpha and beta chains were TCR-sequenced in roughly 230 tumor regions, approximately 64 matched nontumor lung samples and a few dozen PBMC samples. What the authors observed across the whole study: Ubiquitous expanded tumor TCRs were found in blood more often at tumor resection than at routine follow-up. Additional single-cell paired TCR alpha and beta sequencing was considered necessary to confirm, at a functional level, the hypothesis that regional TCRs recognize regional mutations.

This clonotype was seen many times. No cognate antigen has been identified for it. No much larger clonotype is one base removed from it; base qualities were not supplied. CDR3 length: 14 amino acids, cysteine to phenylalanine. Just the 42-base CDR3 DNA is kept, in frame starting at base 1. In the germline V gene, CDR1 corresponds to MNHEY and CDR2 to SVGAGI. V ends up 5 bases short and J 5 bases short, with an unmatched junction base count of 4. Library method: 5' RACE. Sequenced on a NextSeq 500. The TCR library protocol attached a unique molecular identifier to each TCR cDNA molecule to allow correction of PCR and sequencing errors. Per the authors' processing: TCR identification, UMI-based error correction and CDR3 extraction were performed with Decombinator tools. Expanded TCRs were defined as those above a frequency of 2 per 1,000, corresponding to the top 1% of the tumor frequency distribution. Renyi diversity was computed with the R vegan package after each repertoire had been subsampled 100 times to 5,000 TCRs. CDR3 similarity networks were constructed using string-kernel similarity of amino acid triplets, with links drawn between CDR3s whose pairwise similarity was above 0.82. TCRdb ran its own pipeline on the public reads, namely fastp trimming at Q25 and MiXCR clone calling, and kept in-frame beta chains. All rows with the same CDR3 protein become a single entry with the most common DNA and genes. The V and J calls and clone size are TCRdb's, not the authors'. A total of under 75,000 distinct CDR3 sequences appear in this sample, 7.5% to 8.5% of them only once. The biggest ten clones account for approximately 15% of the sample.

The sample's time point label, in plain terms: sample taken at primary tumor resection. For TCR sequencing, whole RNA was extracted from tumor and nontumor lung tissue, or from cryopreserved PBMC samples, and no cell sorting was done. The donors were about 65 patients from the lung TRACERx cohort who had early-stage, untreated non-small cell lung cancer. Only patients with enough RNA available from two or more tumor regions were chosen for TCR sequencing. The sample consisted of PBMCs, taken at surgery. The chain links TRBV6-5 with TRBJ2-7, with 12 bases in between that match TRBD1. The sequence came from a female donor with early-stage non-small cell lung cancer. CDR3 reads: CASSRDRGHHEQYF. The nucleotide sequence reads TGTGCCAGCAGTCGGGACAGGGGGCATCACGAGCAGTACTTC.